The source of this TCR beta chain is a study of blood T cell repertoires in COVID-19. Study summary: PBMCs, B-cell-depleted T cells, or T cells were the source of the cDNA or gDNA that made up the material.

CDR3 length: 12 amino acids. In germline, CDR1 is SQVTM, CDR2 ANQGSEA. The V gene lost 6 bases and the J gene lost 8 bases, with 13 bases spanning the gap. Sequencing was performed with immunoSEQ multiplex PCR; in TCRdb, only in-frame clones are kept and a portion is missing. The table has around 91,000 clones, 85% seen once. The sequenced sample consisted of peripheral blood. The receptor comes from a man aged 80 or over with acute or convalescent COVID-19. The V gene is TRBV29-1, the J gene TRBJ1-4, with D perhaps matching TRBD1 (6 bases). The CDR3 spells CSVQGGGEKLFF. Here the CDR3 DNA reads TGCAGCGTACAGGGTGGAGGCGAAAAACTGTTTTTT. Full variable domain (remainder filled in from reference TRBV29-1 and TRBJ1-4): SAVISQKPSRDICQRGTSLTIQCQVDSQVTMMFWYRQQPGQSLTLIATANQGSEATYESGFVIDKFPISRPNLTFSTLTVSNMSPEDSSIYLCSVQGGGEKLFFGSGTQLSVL.